What follows are 25 T cell receptor beta chains derived from one specimen sequenced in a study of OX40 agonist ivuxolimab in advanced cancers. Sequencing was performed with immunoSEQ multiplex PCR; in TCRdb, only in-frame clones are kept and a portion is missing. The table includes about 24,000 clones, over 80% detected once. The sample in question was CD4+ or CD8+ T cells sorted from blood, obtained in a trial of the OX40 agonist ivuxolimab. The receptor source for this set is an adult with an advanced solid tumor such as melanoma, head and neck, liver or kidney cancer.

This rearrangement joins TRBV6-6 to TRBJ2-3; the D gene is possibly TRBD2 (5 bases). Trimming removed 9 bases at V and 1 base at J, with 14 bases between. CDR1 is MNHNY and CDR2 is SVGAGI in the germline V gene (reference sequence). This CDR3 has 14 residues. The CDR3 bases are TGTGCCAGTCGTCGGGGTAGCCGCACAGATACGCAGTATTTT. It codes for CASRRGSRTDTQYF.

The rearrangement uses TRBV5-1 and TRBJ2-2; unclear D gene. Germline values: CDR1 SGHRS, CDR2 YFSETQ. The CDR3 is made up of 18 amino acids. Trimming took 1 base from V and 7 from J, leaving 23 bases between them. CDR3 region: CASSLMVGPHPGGGELFF. CDR3 nucleotide sequence: TGCGCCAGCAGCTTGATGGTCGGCCCCCATCCCGGCGGCGGGGAGCTGTTTTTT.

This sequence joins TRBV5-6 and TRBJ1-3; a possible D gene is TRBD1 (6 bases). In germline, CDR1 is SGHDT, CDR2 YYEEEE. The CDR3 has 16 residues. The V and J ends lost 3 bases and 0 bases respectively, with 13 bases between them. This CDR3 is CASSWGHLSSGNTIYF. CDR3 DNA sequence: TGTGCCAGCAGCTGGGGACATTTGAGCTCTGGAAACACCATATATTTT.

V is TRBV7-3 and J is TRBJ2-1; the D gene is possibly TRBD2 (5 bases). The CDR3 contains 16 residues. The V gene lost 1 base and the J gene lost 6 bases, with 16 bases spanning the gap. CDR1 and CDR2 from the germline V gene are SGHTA and FQGTGA. The chain's CDR3 is CASSLNRAGRPNEQFF. The DNA for the CDR3 is TGTGCCAGCAGCTTAAATAGGGCGGGCCGCCCCAATGAGCAGTTCTTC.

V usage is TRBV11-3 and J usage is TRBJ2-1; D tentatively reads TRBD1 or TRBD2 (5 bases each). From germline, CDR1 is SGHNT and CDR2 YENEEA. CDR3 length: 14 amino acids. V shed 5 bases and J shed 6 bases, with 14 bases lying between them. The CDR3 sequence is CASSLRDAFNEQFF. In DNA, the CDR3 is TGTGCCAGCAGCCTACGGGACGCCTTCAATGAGCAGTTCTTC.

This chain uses TRBV29-1 with TRBJ2-7; TRBD1 aligns across 7 bases. Trimming at V came to 0 bases and at J to 0 bases, leaving 5 bases not matched to a gene. The CDR3 is 15 amino acids. CDR1 is SQVTM and CDR2 is ANQGSEA in the germline V gene. CDR3 protein: CSVEDRDSFSYEQYF. The CDR3, as DNA: TGCAGCGTTGAAGACCGGGACAGCTTCTCCTACGAGCAGTACTTC.

J is TRBJ1-2 and V is TRBV19; weak D call: TRBD1 (5 bases). V lost 6 bases and J lost 5, with 22 bases in between. This CDR3 has 16 amino acids. Germline V gene sequence: CDR1 LNHDA, CDR2 SQIVND (reference sequence). CDR3 DNA: TGTGCCAGTAGGACGGACCAGGGCTACGGGGGGTATGGCTACACCTTC. This gives the protein CASRTDQGYGGYGYTF. Combining the CDR3 with reference TRBV19 and TRBJ1-2 gives the whole variable domain DGGITQSPKYLFRKEGQNVTLSCEQNLNHDAMYWYRQDPGQGLRLIYYSQIVNDFQKGDIAEGYSVSREKKESFPLTVTSAQKNPTAFYLCASRTDQGYGGYGYTFGSGTRLTVV.

This rearrangement joins TRBV9 to TRBJ2-3, with D possibly called TRBD1 or TRBD2 (5 bases each). V was shortened by 2 bases and J by 4 bases, with 11 bases between the two germline ends. Germline loops: CDR1 SGDLS, CDR2 YYNGEE. The CDR3 has 14 amino acids. The CDR3 DNA sequence: TGTGCCAGCAGCGTTGGGGGTATCGCAGATACGCAGTATTTT. Protein sequence: CASSVGGIADTQYF.

The chain links TRBV6-6 to TRBJ1-3, with no clear D. Trimming shortened V by 8 bases and J by 4 bases, and 15 bases separated the two germline ends. The V gene's germline CDR1 is MNHNY and CDR2 SVGAGI (reference sequence). The CDR3 runs 14 residues. The CDR3, as DNA: TGTGCCAGCCGTCTGAGGACCGCCGGAAACACCATATATTTT. Residues: CASRLRTAGNTIYF.

This clone appeared a few times. The chain links TRBV11-3 to TRBJ2-3, with D hard to call. This CDR3 is 16 amino acids long. CDR1 SGHNT and CDR2 YENEEA come from the germline V gene. V was cut by 3 bases and J by 3 bases, with 16 bases left in between. CDR3 in amino acids: CASSFSRTRTTDTQYF. In nucleotides, the CDR3 is TGTGCCAGCAGCTTTTCCCGGACCAGAACGACAGATACGCAGTATTTT.

This chain uses TRBV7-2 with TRBJ2-7, with a tentative D call TRBD2 (5 bases). Germline V gives CDR1 SGHTA, CDR2 FQGNSA. The V end was cut by 2 bases, the J end by 2 bases, with 16 bases between. This CDR3 is 16 amino acids long. CDR3: CASSLRVSGAAYEQYF. In DNA form, the CDR3 reads TGTGCCAGCAGCTTACGGGTAAGCGGAGCAGCCTACGAGCAGTACTTC. Full variable domain (outside the CDR3, taken from reference TRBV7-2 and TRBJ2-7): GAGVSQSPSNKVTEKGKDVELRCDPISGHTALYWYRQSLGQGLEFLIYFQGNSAPDKSGLPSDRFSAERTGGSVSTLTIQRTQQEDSAVYLCASSLRVSGAAYEQYFGPGTRLTVT.

The V gene is TRBV5-1, the J gene TRBJ1-1; D is undetermined. The V gene's germline CDR1 is SGHRS and CDR2 YFSETQ. The CDR3 sequence is 16 residues long. The ends were cut back, 0 bases at V and 0 bases at J, with 12 bases in the middle. The CDR3 DNA is TGCGCCAGCAGCTTGGCAACGGGGATTCTGAACACTGAAGCTTTCTTT. Its translation is CASSLATGILNTEAFF.

The rearrangement uses TRBV7-2 and TRBJ1-5, with no clear D. The CDR3 consists of 13 residues. Germline V gene data show CDR1 as SGHTA and CDR2 as FQGNSA. Trimming removed 5 bases at V and 1 base at J, with 6 bases between. The CDR3 reads CASSVRSNQPQHF. The DNA of the CDR3 is TGTGCCAGCAGCGTGCGGAGCAATCAGCCCCAGCATTTT.

The chain has TRBV7-6 and TRBJ2-1, with D maybe TRBD2 (5 bases). This CDR3 has 15 amino acids. The germline gives CDR1 SGHVS, CDR2 FNYEAQ. Deletions cut 5 bases from V and 2 bases from J, with 13 bases between. The CDR3 loop is CASSLNAGPYNEQFF. DNA of the CDR3: TGTGCCAGCAGCCTAAACGCGGGCCCCTACAATGAGCAGTTCTTC. Filled out from reference TRBV7-6 and TRBJ2-1, the complete variable domain reads GAGVSQSPRYKVTKRGQDVALRCDPISGHVSLYWYRQALGQGPEFLTYFNYEAQQDKSGLPNDRFSAERPEGSISTLTIQRTEQRDSAMYRCASSLNAGPYNEQFFGPGTRLTVL.

This chain connects TRBV9 to TRBJ2-3; a weak D match, TRBD1 (6 bases). The germline CDR1 and CDR2 sequences are SGDLS and YYNGEE. Trimming left V 3 bases short and J 0 bases short, with 11 bases between. This CDR3 has 15 amino acids. This CDR3 reads CASSATGMSTDTQYF. CDR3 DNA: TGTGCCAGCAGCGCCACAGGGATGAGCACAGATACGCAGTATTTT.

V usage is TRBV30 and J usage is TRBJ2-1; TRBD2 might be the D (6 bases). This CDR3 has 14 residues. The germline V and J ends were trimmed by 4 bases and 3 bases, with 13 bases remaining between them. The germline gives CDR1 GTSNPN, CDR2 SVGIG (reference sequence). As DNA, the CDR3 is TGTGCCTGGACCGGGACTGCGGTCTACAATGAGCAGTTCTTC. The encoded protein is CAWTGTAVYNEQFF.

The chain employs TRBV2 and TRBJ1-1; D is uncertain. The CDR3 totals 13 residues. The germline gives CDR1 SNHLY, CDR2 FYNNEI. Trimming shortened V by 5 bases and J by 4 bases, and 11 bases separated the two germline ends. In DNA, the CDR3 is TGTGCCAGCAGTCGAGACCCGGGCACTGAAGCTTTCTTT. Translation: CASSRDPGTEAFF.

The chain joins TRBV5-5 to TRBJ2-1, with TRBD2 matching over 9 bases. Trimming took 4 bases from V and 0 from J; bases not matched to a gene: 11. From germline, CDR1 is SGHKS and CDR2 YYEKEE (reference sequence). The CDR3 totals 18 residues. CDR3 sequence: CASSQGRTSASSYNEQFF. The CDR3 DNA is TGTGCCAGCAGCCAGGGTCGGACTAGCGCGAGCTCCTACAATGAGCAGTTCTTC.

The rearrangement joins TRBV30 to TRBJ2-2, with 7 bases matching TRBD2. Looked up from germline, CDR1 is GTSNPN and CDR2 is SVGIG (reference sequence). This CDR3 has 14 amino acids. V lost 0 bases and J lost 6; bases outside the gene matches: 4. The CDR3 region has the DNA TGTGCCTGGAGTGTTTTTAGCGGGCCCGGGGAGCTGTTTTTT. It codes for CAWSVFSGPGELFF.

This clone occurred a few times. The gene calls are TRBV7-9 and TRBJ2-7; 7 nucleotides line up with TRBD1. This CDR3 spans 12 amino acids. After removal of 5 bases from V and 11 bases from J, the junction contained 9 bases not matched to a gene. Germline V gene data show CDR1 as SEHNR and CDR2 as FQNEAQ (reference sequence). CDR3 amino acids: CASSPATGYEYF. The CDR3 DNA reads as TGTGCCAGCAGCCCCGCGACAGGGTACGAGTACTTC. The entire variable domain, with the rest obtained from reference TRBV7-9 and TRBJ2-7, is as follows: DTGVSQNPRHKITKRGQNVTFRCDPISEHNRLYWYRQTLGQGPEFLTYFQNEAQLEKSRLLSDRFSAERPKGSFSTLEIQRTEQGDSAMYLCASSPATGYEYFGPGTRLTVT.

The chain employs TRBV7-6 and TRBJ1-4; perhaps TRBD1 as D (6 bases). The germline V gene has CDR1 SGHVS and CDR2 FNYEAQ. The V end lost 5 bases, the J end lost 10 bases, and 26 bases lay between the germline ends. This CDR3 has 17 residues. The CDR3 here is CASSPRAGEGVIGKLFF. The CDR3 DNA follows: TGTGCCAGCAGCCCCCGCGCCGGAGAGGGGGTCATAGGAAAACTGTTTTTT. Variable domain in full (rest from reference TRBV7-6 and TRBJ1-4): GAGVSQSPRYKVTKRGQDVALRCDPISGHVSLYWYRQALGQGPEFLTYFNYEAQQDKSGLPNDRFSAERPEGSISTLTIQRTEQRDSAMYRCASSPRAGEGVIGKLFFGSGTQLSVL.

The V gene is TRBV15, the J gene TRBJ1-1, with D possibly being TRBD1 (6 bases). Trimming removed 4 bases from V and 8 bases from J, with 17 bases in between. This CDR3 has 14 amino acids. Germline V gene data show CDR1 as LNHNV and CDR2 as YYDKDF (reference sequence). CDR3 region: CATSTRRTGQEAFF. The CDR3 coding sequence is TGTGCCACCAGCACTCGACGCACAGGACAGGAAGCTTTCTTT.

The chain joins TRBV4-1 to TRBJ1-2; D may be TRBD1 (5 bases). V lost 1 base and J 0 bases, leaving 9 bases between the germline ends. The CDR3 has 15 residues. Germline assignment: CDR1 MGHRA and CDR2 YSYEKL. CDR3 DNA: TGCGCCAGCAGCCAAGGGTTGGGGGCTAACTATGGCTACACCTTC. This gives the protein CASSQGLGANYGYTF.

This clone was observed a single time. The missing conserved phenylalanine or tryptophan at the end of this CDR3 makes a read error likely. Because the CDR3's place on the DNA is in doubt, the DNA is left out and the CDR3 is given as listed by TCRdb. The rearrangement uses TRBV6-5 and TRBJ1-2. The CDR3 length equals 8 residues, ends included. Germline CDR1 is MNHEY and CDR2 is SVGAGI. The CDR3 spells CASSYRKD.

V and J are TRBV19 and TRBJ2-7, with TRBD1 matching 7 bases. Germline V CDR1 and CDR2: LNHDA, SQIVND (reference sequence). V trimming: 4 bases; J trimming: 5 bases; junction bases outside the gene matches: 14. This CDR3 has 16 residues. The CDR3 is CASSTTGTALSHEQYF. The DNA for the CDR3 is TGTGCCAGTAGTACGACCGGGACAGCCTTAAGCCACGAGCAGTACTTC.